These T cell receptor beta chains were read from a single sample in a study of blood T cells in healthy people across ages. TCRdb called the 5' RACE reads again in MiXCR, with one record for every CDR3 protein. The data hold 1.5 million to 2 million distinct CDR3 sequences, with around 48% observed a single time. Material: blood. Receptor source: a woman between 40 and 50 years old in good health. Each CDR3 is given with its conserved first and last residue. D genes are given only for firm matches. Size tells how often a clone was seen (once, few, many) or the class of an expanded clone, and some rows leave it out.

d_call: NA; clone_size: NA; v_call: TRBV9; j_call: TRBJ2-3; cdr3_aa: CASSVVSRSADTQYF; cdr3_nt: TGTGCCAGCAGCGTAGTTTCTCGATCGGCAGATACGCAGTATTTT
d_call: TRBD1; clone_size: few; v_call: TRBV27; j_call: TRBJ2-4; cdr3_aa: CASRYRDRPHLYF; cdr3_nt: TGTGCCAGCAGATACCGGGACAGGCCACACCTCTACTTC
d_call: TRBD1; clone_size: NA; v_call: TRBV12-3/TRBV12-4; j_call: TRBJ1-2; cdr3_aa: CASSRQGEYGYTF; cdr3_nt: TGTGCCAGCAGTCGACAGGGGGAGTATGGCTACACCTTC
d_call: NA; clone_size: NA; v_call: TRBV10-3; j_call: TRBJ2-1; cdr3_aa: CAISTPGANSYNEQFF; cdr3_nt: TGTGCCATCAGCACCCCCGGTGCAAACTCCTACAATGAGCAGTTCTTC
d_call: NA; clone_size: NA; v_call: TRBV20-1; j_call: TRBJ2-5; cdr3_aa: CSARDPGTQETQYF; cdr3_nt: TGCAGTGCTAGAGATCCAGGGACCCAAGAGACCCAGTACTTC
d_call: NA; clone_size: NA; v_call: TRBV6-5; j_call: TRBJ2-3; cdr3_aa: CASRVTTGARDTQYF; cdr3_nt: TGTGCCAGCAGAGTTACTACCGGGGCCCGAGATACGCAGTATTTT
d_call: TRBD1; clone_size: few; v_call: TRBV12-3/TRBV12-4; j_call: TRBJ1-2; cdr3_aa: CASSFGQVVGYTF; cdr3_nt: TGTGCCAGCAGTTTCGGACAGGTTGTAGGCTACACCTTC
d_call: NA; clone_size: NA; v_call: TRBV12-3/TRBV12-4; j_call: TRBJ2-3; cdr3_aa: CASSSVSSGTQYF; cdr3_nt: TGTGCCAGCAGTAGCGTCTCGAGCGGGACGCAGTATTTT
d_call: NA; clone_size: few; v_call: TRBV29-1; j_call: TRBJ2-3; cdr3_aa: CSGAGLTDTQYF; cdr3_nt: TGCAGCGGAGCTGGTTTAACAGATACGCAGTATTTT
d_call: NA; clone_size: NA; v_call: TRBV7-9; j_call: TRBJ2-6; cdr3_aa: CASSQGHSGLGANVLTF; cdr3_nt: TGTGCCAGCAGCCAAGGTCATTCGGGGCTTGGGGCCAACGTCCTGACTTTC
d_call: NA; clone_size: few; v_call: TRBV4-2; j_call: TRBJ2-1; cdr3_aa: CASSPDGANEQFF; cdr3_nt: TGTGCCAGCAGCCCCGACGGGGCCAATGAGCAGTTCTTC
d_call: NA; clone_size: NA; v_call: TRBV20-1; j_call: TRBJ2-5; cdr3_aa: CSARRPPETQYF; cdr3_nt: TGCAGTGCCAGGAGACCCCCGGAGACCCAGTACTTC
d_call: NA; clone_size: NA; v_call: TRBV9; j_call: TRBJ1-5; cdr3_aa: CASSVGTGPQHF; cdr3_nt: TGTGCCAGCAGCGTAGGTACGGGGCCCCAGCATTTT
d_call: TRBD1; clone_size: NA; v_call: TRBV4-1; j_call: TRBJ1-5; cdr3_aa: CASSQDRTGFQPQHF; cdr3_nt: TGCGCCAGCAGCCAAGATCGGACAGGGTTTCAGCCCCAGCATTTT
d_call: TRBD2; clone_size: many; v_call: TRBV4-3; j_call: TRBJ2-3; cdr3_aa: CASSQGSGGGTDTQYF; cdr3_nt: TGCGCCAGCAGCCAAGGTAGCGGGGGTGGCACAGATACGCAGTATTTT
d_call: NA; clone_size: few; v_call: TRBV15; j_call: TRBJ2-1; cdr3_aa: CATRRGVSSYNEQFF; cdr3_nt: TGTGCCACACGGAGGGGCGTGAGCTCCTACAATGAGCAGTTCTTC
d_call: NA; clone_size: NA; v_call: TRBV28; j_call: TRBJ2-4; cdr3_aa: CASSPPPRNIQYF; cdr3_nt: TGTGCCAGCAGTCCCCCTCCGCGGAACATTCAGTACTTC
d_call: NA; clone_size: once; v_call: TRBV20-1; j_call: TRBJ2-5; cdr3_aa: CGAGGGGDSLQETQYF; cdr3_nt: TGCGGTGCAGGGGGGGGCGGGGACTCCCTCCAAGAGACCCAGTACTTC
d_call: TRBD2; clone_size: NA; v_call: TRBV5-1; j_call: TRBJ2-3; cdr3_aa: CASSTGLAGGPTDTQYF; cdr3_nt: TGCGCCAGCAGCACCGGACTAGCGGGGGGGCCCACAGATACGCAGTATTTT
d_call: NA; clone_size: NA; v_call: TRBV11-2; j_call: TRBJ1-6; cdr3_aa: CASSPTEGYYNSPLHF; cdr3_nt: TGTGCCAGCAGCCCCACCGAGGGGTACTATAATTCACCCCTCCACTTT
d_call: NA; clone_size: few; v_call: TRBV18; j_call: TRBJ2-1; cdr3_aa: CASSLMLGYNEQFF; cdr3_nt: TGTGCCAGCTCACTCATGCTAGGGTACAATGAGCAGTTCTTC
d_call: NA; clone_size: NA; v_call: TRBV7-8; j_call: TRBJ2-7; cdr3_aa: CASSLEEHHEQYF; cdr3_nt: TGTGCCAGCAGCTTAGAGGAGCACCACGAGCAGTACTTC
d_call: NA; clone_size: few; v_call: TRBV5-6; j_call: TRBJ2-3; cdr3_aa: CASSLNGADTQYF; cdr3_nt: TGTGCCAGCAGCTTGAACGGGGCAGATACGCAGTATTTT
d_call: NA; clone_size: NA; v_call: TRBV9; j_call: TRBJ2-5; cdr3_aa: CASSVEGLSVETQYF; cdr3_nt: TGTGCCAGCAGCGTAGAGGGACTCTCAGTCGAGACCCAGTACTTC
d_call: NA; clone_size: NA; v_call: TRBV20-1; j_call: TRBJ1-2; cdr3_aa: CSARFEGTRGNTF; cdr3_nt: TGCAGTGCTAGATTTGAGGGTACACGCGGCAACACCTTC
d_call: NA; clone_size: NA; v_call: TRBV6-6; j_call: TRBJ1-5; cdr3_aa: CASSHGDRDQPQHF; cdr3_nt: TGTGCCAGCAGTCACGGGGACCGGGATCAGCCCCAGCATTTT
d_call: TRBD1; clone_size: NA; v_call: TRBV2; j_call: TRBJ2-1; cdr3_aa: CASNRDRGHNEQFF; cdr3_nt: TGTGCCAGCAATAGGGACAGGGGGCATAATGAGCAGTTCTTC
d_call: NA; clone_size: NA; v_call: TRBV7-2; j_call: TRBJ2-7; cdr3_aa: CASSLEPGSFYEQYF; cdr3_nt: TGTGCCAGCAGCTTAGAGCCGGGCTCCTTTTACGAGCAGTACTTC
d_call: NA; clone_size: few; v_call: TRBV24-1; j_call: TRBJ2-1; cdr3_aa: CATSDFRDEQFF; cdr3_nt: TGTGCCACCAGTGATTTTCGGGATGAGCAGTTCTTC
d_call: NA; clone_size: NA; v_call: TRBV6-2/TRBV6-3; j_call: TRBJ1-2; cdr3_aa: CASRTPGAFGYTF; cdr3_nt: TGTGCCAGCAGAACTCCGGGCGCTTTCGGCTACACCTTC
d_call: NA; clone_size: NA; v_call: TRBV3-1; j_call: TRBJ1-1; cdr3_aa: CASTPVAANTEAFF; cdr3_nt: TGTGCCAGCACCCCAGTGGCAGCGAACACTGAAGCTTTCTTT
d_call: TRBD2; clone_size: NA; v_call: TRBV24-1; j_call: TRBJ2-1; cdr3_aa: CATSDLLASGVGEQFF; cdr3_nt: TGTGCCACCAGTGATTTGTTGGCTAGCGGGGTTGGTGAGCAGTTCTTC
d_call: NA; clone_size: NA; v_call: TRBV4-3; j_call: TRBJ2-1; cdr3_aa: CASSQDRQVYNEQFF; cdr3_nt: TGCGCCAGCAGCCAAGATCGGCAGGTTTACAATGAGCAGTTCTTC
d_call: NA; clone_size: once; v_call: TRBV20-1; j_call: TRBJ2-7; cdr3_aa: CSARDRSEQYF; cdr3_nt: TGCAGTGCTAGAGATAGGAGTGAGCAGTACTTC
d_call: NA; clone_size: NA; v_call: TRBV28; j_call: TRBJ2-6; cdr3_aa: CASSAISGANVLTF; cdr3_nt: TGTGCCAGCAGCGCAATCTCTGGGGCCAACGTCCTGACTTTC